In this sample, the clone carrying this T cell receptor beta chain turned up once. Its antigen remains unidentified. The CDR3 length is 15 residues. The J segment lost 4 bases and the V segment lost 4 bases, leaving 6 bases of the junction unmatched. Germline CDR1 is SGHNT and CDR2 is YYREEE (reference sequence). Chemo-refractory metastatic non-small-cell lung cancer patients were treated with focal radiation plus CTLA-4 blockade with ipilimumab. The record originates from a study of radiotherapy plus CTLA-4 blockade in lung cancer. Study-wide background: Among enrolled patients, roughly 20% responded and 31% achieved disease control. Points from the study as a whole: Peripheral blood showed expansion of tumor-derived TCR clones after radiotherapy and ipilimumab.

TCRdb's table, derived via immunoSEQ multiplex PCR, lists solely in-frame clones and lacks some. The sample lists 71,000 or so clones; around 86% were seen once. V is TRBV5-4 and J is TRBJ2-5; 11 bases line up with TRBD1. This TCR came from a human donor with non-small cell lung cancer who had stable disease on radiotherapy plus ipilimumab. The sequences come from peripheral blood, collected from a patient treated with radiotherapy plus ipilimumab. In nucleotides, the CDR3 is TGTGCCAGCAGCGTAGGGACAGGGGGAACAGAGACCCAGTACTTC. Residues: CASSVGTGGTETQYF.